The next 21 T cell receptor beta chains were all read from a single sample in a study of radiotherapy plus CTLA-4 blockade in lung cancer. Some clones are missing from TCRdb's copy, which holds only in-frame ones; the method was immunoSEQ multiplex PCR. The table lists approximately 99,000 clones, almost 90% of them singletons. The starting material was peripheral blood, obtained from a patient treated with radiotherapy plus ipilimumab. The receptor set was obtained from a human donor with non-small cell lung cancer that progressed on radiotherapy plus ipilimumab.

The chain combines TRBV6-6 with TRBJ2-7, with 8 bases identical to TRBD2. V lost 2 bases and J lost 6; bases outside the gene matches: 6. Germline CDR1 is MNHNY and CDR2 is SVGAGI (reference sequence). CDR3 length equals 14 residues. CDR3 coding DNA: TGTGCCAGCAGTTACGGACTAGCCAACCCCGAGCAGTACTTC. Its translation is CASSYGLANPEQYF.

V gene TRBV11-3 combines with J gene TRBJ2-1; the match to TRBD1 covers 8 bases. The CDR3 contains 17 residues. The germline V gene encodes CDR1 SGHNT and CDR2 YENEEA. After removal of 3 bases from V and 4 bases from J, the junction contained 11 bases not matched to a gene. DNA of the CDR3: TGTGCCAGCAGCTTTGACAGGGGTACCGCTGGGTACAATGAGCAGTTCTTC. Translating it yields CASSFDRGTAGYNEQFF.

This chain uses TRBV27 with TRBJ2-6; TRBD1 matches 7 bases. Germline V lookup: CDR1 MNHEY, CDR2 SMNVEV (reference sequence). Trimming cost V 5 bases and J 4 bases; bases outside gene matches: 8. This CDR3 has 16 residues. The CDR3 protein is CASSKGAGSGANVLTF. The CDR3 coding sequence is TGTGCCAGCAGTAAGGGGGCAGGGTCCGGGGCCAACGTCCTGACTTTC.

The chain is built from TRBV27 and TRBJ1-2; 7 bases line up with TRBD1. The V segment lost 5 bases and the J segment 3 bases; nucleotides outside the gene matches: 6. Germline V lookup: CDR1 MNHEY, CDR2 SMNVEV (reference sequence). The CDR3 sequence is 14 residues long. The CDR3 nucleotides are TGTGCCAGCAGTCCCCAACAGGGGCACTATGGCTACACCTTC. It yields the protein CASSPQQGHYGYTF.

This sequence joins TRBV7-3 and TRBJ2-1; 7 bases agree with TRBD2. Germline CDR1 and CDR2: SGHTA and FQGTGA. With 1 base clipped from V and 8 bases from J, the junction kept 11 bases outside the gene matches. The CDR3 has 16 residues. Here the CDR3 DNA reads TGTGCCAGCAGCTTAAGGGGAGGCGGGAGTTCGTATGAGCAGTTCTTC. This translates into CASSLRGGGSSYEQFF.

A note on this clone: One junction end does not reproduce the germline sequence, and a read error may be involved. The chain has TRBV5-6 and TRBJ1-4; tentatively, D is TRBD1 (5 bases). CDR1 SGHDT and CDR2 YYEEEE come from the germline V gene. The length of the CDR3 is 15 residues. In DNA, the CDR3 is TGTGCCAGCAGCAGACGAGCGGGACTTAATGAAAGACTGTTTTTT. It is translated as CASSRRAGLNERLFF. Supplemented by reference TRBV5-6 and TRBJ1-4, the full variable domain reads DAGVTQSPTHLIKTRGQQVTLRCSPKSGHDTVSWYQQALGQGPQFIFQYYEEEERQRGNFPDRFSGHQFPNYSSELNVNALLLGDSALYLCASSRRAGLNERLFFGSGTQLSVL.

The chain combines TRBV7-3 with TRBJ1-2; 9 bases line up with TRBD1. The CDR3 has 15 amino acids. Germline V gives CDR1 SGHTA, CDR2 FQGTGA. V trimming: 5 bases; J trimming: 7 bases; junction bases outside the gene matches: 11. In nucleotides, the CDR3 is TGTGCCAGCAGCCTACGGGACAGGGTGAGATCTGGCTACACCTTC. Residues: CASSLRDRVRSGYTF.

The chain links TRBV2 to TRBJ2-1; D might be TRBD1 (6 bases). V was pared by 6 bases and J by 4 bases, with 16 bases between. This CDR3 contains 15 residues. Germline V gene sequence: CDR1 SNHLY, CDR2 FYNNEI. CDR3 DNA: TGTGCCAGCAGAAAAAACCGGGACACATACAATGAGCAGTTCTTC. It is translated as CASRKNRDTYNEQFF.

V gene TRBV19 combines with J gene TRBJ2-7, with D possibly matching TRBD1 (5 bases). CDR3 size: 14 residues. Germline V lookup: CDR1 LNHDA, CDR2 SQIVND (reference sequence). V shed 5 bases and J shed 5 bases, with 16 bases lying between them. CDR3 DNA sequence: TGTGCCAGTAGTTTTACGGCAGGGCTAAACGAGCAGTACTTC. It specifies CASSFTAGLNEQYF.

The chain links TRBV7-6 to TRBJ2-5; D possibly corresponds to TRBD1 (5 bases). Per germline, CDR1 SGHVS and CDR2 FNYEAQ. V lost 5 bases to trimming and J lost 2 bases, with 12 bases between them. The CDR3 runs to 14 residues. CDR3 amino acids: CASSLRQIQETQYF. The DNA for the CDR3 is TGTGCCAGCAGCCTCAGACAGATTCAAGAGACCCAGTACTTC. Using reference TRBV7-6 and TRBJ2-5 for the parts outside the CDR3, the full variable domain is GAGVSQSPRYKVTKRGQDVALRCDPISGHVSLYWYRQALGQGPEFLTYFNYEAQQDKSGLPNDRFSAERPEGSISTLTIQRTEQRDSAMYRCASSLRQIQETQYFGPGTRLLVL.

The rearrangement uses TRBV7-9 and TRBJ2-2, with 10 bases identical to TRBD2. Germline lookup yields CDR1 SEHNR and CDR2 FQNEAQ (reference sequence). The CDR3 spans 18 residues. With V trimmed by 8 bases and J by 3 bases, 15 bases remained unmatched. CDR3 nucleotides: TGTGCCAGCCGAAATATCTTAGGGACTAGCGATTACACCGGGGAGCTGTTTTTT. This sequence encodes CASRNILGTSDYTGELFF.

J is TRBJ2-3 and V is TRBV5-1; D not certain. Trimming left V 5 bases short and J 4 bases short, with 11 bases between. CDR3 size: 13 residues. Germline CDR1 is SGHRS and CDR2 is YFSETQ. The CDR3 nucleotides read TGCGCCAGCAGTCGAAATTGGGCAGATACGCAGTATTTT. Translation: CASSRNWADTQYF.

V usage is TRBV11-1 and J usage is TRBJ2-1, with TRBD2 as a possible D gene (7 bases). V shed 2 bases and J shed 4 bases, with 21 bases lying between them. Per the germline V gene, CDR1 is SGHAT and CDR2 is FQDESV (reference sequence). The CDR3 loop spans 18 amino acids. The CDR3 DNA is TGTGCCAGCAGCTTACCGCGGGGGCGCGTAAAGGTATACAATGAGCAGTTCTTC. Translated, it gives CASSLPRGRVKVYNEQFF.

A single count supports this clone. The CDR3 region is CASSHGGDEQYF. The CDR3 DNA sequence: TGTGCCAGCAGCCACGGGGGTGACGAGCAGTACTTC. The rearrangement uses TRBV11-1 and TRBJ2-7, with D possibly TRBD2 on 6 matching bases. Trimming shortened V by 5 bases and J by 5 bases, and 10 bases separated the two germline ends. Germline V gene lookup returns CDR1 SGHAT and CDR2 FQDESV (reference sequence). The CDR3 spans 12 residues.

V is TRBV12-5 and J is TRBJ1-5; D might be TRBD1 (5 bases). Trimming took 3 bases from V and 3 from J, leaving 12 bases between them. Per germline, CDR1 LGHNT and CDR2 FRNRAP. The CDR3 consists of 15 residues. CDR3 residues: CASGLSRALNQPQHF. As DNA, the CDR3 is TGTGCTAGTGGTTTAAGCAGGGCGCTCAATCAGCCCCAGCATTTT.

This clone showed up just once. In DNA, the CDR3 is TGTGCCAGCAGCACGTCGGGCGCTAGCGGCTACGAGCAGTACTTC. This translates into CASSTSGASGYEQYF. This chain joins TRBV7-9 and TRBJ2-7, with TRBD2 matching 7 bases. V lost 5 bases, J lost 3 bases, and 10 bases stayed unmatched. Germline-derived CDR1 and CDR2 are SEHNR and FQNEAQ (reference sequence). The CDR3 covers 15 residues.

This clone was counted once. The chain combines TRBV18 with TRBJ1-2; possibly TRBD1 for D (6 bases). Germline assignment: CDR1 KGHSH and CDR2 LQKENI. The CDR3 runs to 16 residues. V was trimmed by 3 bases and J by 4 bases, leaving 18 bases between them. The CDR3 DNA reads TGTGCCAGCTCACCTTCAACTCAGGGGCGCAGCTATGGCTACACCTTC. It translates to CASSPSTQGRSYGYTF.

A single count supports this clone. This chain links TRBV27 with TRBJ1-1, with D unresolved. With 1 base removed from V and 5 bases from J, the gap between germline ends came to 5 bases. The germline CDR1 and CDR2 sequences are MNHEY and SMNVEV (reference sequence). The CDR3 totals 12 residues. The CDR3 region has the DNA TGTGCCAGCAGTTTATGGAATACTGAAGCTTTCTTT. Protein sequence: CASSLWNTEAFF.

The chain carries TRBV5-6 and TRBJ1-5, with 8 bases aligning to TRBD1. This CDR3 contains 15 residues. Germline-derived CDR1 and CDR2 are SGHDT and YYEEEE. Losses at the gene ends were 2 bases for V and 3 bases for J; bases not matched to a gene: 4. The CDR3 reads CASSLRTGPNQPQHF. In nucleotides, the CDR3 is TGTGCCAGCAGCTTACGGACAGGGCCCAATCAGCCCCAGCATTTT.

The chain employs TRBV6-1 and TRBJ2-1, with D tentatively TRBD2 (5 bases). This CDR3 spans 12 amino acids. Per the germline V gene, CDR1 is MNHNS and CDR2 is SASEGT. V lost 6 bases and J 8 bases, leaving 11 bases between the germline ends. CDR3: CASRRTGDEQFF. The CDR3, as DNA: TGTGCCAGCAGAAGGACTGGGGATGAGCAGTTCTTC.

The V gene is TRBV2, the J gene TRBJ1-5, with D uncertain. The CDR3 length is 14 residues. V lost 4 bases and J lost 7, with 14 bases in between. Germline V gene lookup returns CDR1 SNHLY and CDR2 FYNNEI. CDR3 nucleotides: TGTGCCAGCAGTGTACATGGGGATGGGCAGCCCCAGCATTTT. Amino acids: CASSVHGDGQPQHF.